This is a list of T cell receptor beta chains from one sample in a study of shared clonotypes between healthy human individuals. TCRdb keeps only in-frame clones here, not all; method: immunoSEQ multiplex PCR. The sample lists roughly 2.1 million clones; 85% to 95% were seen once. The sample comprised naive CD8+ T cells from PBMCs. All receptors come from a man younger than 30 in good health. Some clones in this sample may be carry-over from other donors' samples. Both conserved end residues are part of each CDR3. D genes are given only for firm matches. Expanded clones get a size class; other rows say once, few or many, or leave the size out.

d_call clone_size j_call v_call cdr3_nt cdr3_aa
. . TRBJ2-1 TRBV28 TGTGCCAGCAGGCATGCGGGACCTCACAATGAGCAGTTCTTC CASRHAGPHNEQFF
. . TRBJ1-5 TRBV27 TGTGCCAGCAGACCTTCGGCAGGCCCTAGCAATCAGCCCCAGCATTTT CASRPSAGPSNQPQHF
TRBD2 once TRBJ2-2 TRBV6-1 TGTGCCAGCAGTGCAGGACTAGCGGGAGTAGCCGGGGAGCTGTTTTTT CASSAGLAGVAGELFF
. . TRBJ1-3 TRBV11-2 TGTGCCAGCAGCATTAGGGCCTCTGGAAACACCATATATTTT CASSIRASGNTIYF
. . TRBJ2-7 TRBV19 TGTGCCAGTAGTGATAGGGGGGAGGACGAGCAGTACTTC CASSDRGEDEQYF
TRBD1 . TRBJ2-6 TRBV7-9 TGTGCCAGCAGCTTACCCGGACAGGGGAAGGGTTCTGGGGCCAACGTCCTGACTTTC CASSLPGQGKGSGANVLTF
. . TRBJ1-1 TRBV6-1 TGTGCCAGCAGTTGGTGGGCAGCCTCGGACACTGAAGCTTTCTTT CASSWWAASDTEAFF
. . TRBJ2-2 TRBV5-6 TGTGCCAGCAGCTCGCAGAGCGAGTTTATCGCCGGGGAGCTGTTTTTT CASSSQSEFIAGELFF
. . TRBJ2-7 TRBV7-9 TGTGCCAGCAGCCAACATACCTACGAGCAGTACTTC CASSQHTYEQYF
. . TRBJ1-2 TRBV2 TGTGCCAGCTCCAACCCCCCCGGACGGGAAAACTATGGCTACACCTTC CASSNPPGRENYGYTF
. once TRBJ2-1 TRBV7-3 TGTGCCAGCAGCCTCGAGGGGGTATGGGGCAATGAGCAGTTCTTC CASSLEGVWGNEQFF
TRBD1 . TRBJ1-2 TRBV5-1 TGCGCCAGCAGCTTGGGGCCAGGGACAGGGGATAATGGCTACACCTTC CASSLGPGTGDNGYTF
. . TRBJ2-3 TRBV30 TGTGCCTGGAGTGCCGGAGTGGGGGGCGCGGCAGATACGCAGTATTTT CAWSAGVGGAADTQYF
. . TRBJ2-1 TRBV27 TGTGCCAGCAGTTTGGGACTCTGGAATGAGCAGTTCTTC CASSLGLWNEQFF
. once TRBJ2-7 TRBV5-6 TGTGCCAGCAGCGCGGGACCCACCTACGAGCAGTACTTC CASSAGPTYEQYF
. . TRBJ2-1 TRBV25-1 TGTGCCAGCAGTGAAATGGTCCGAGATTACAATGAGCAGTTCTTC CASSEMVRDYNEQFF
TRBD1 . TRBJ2-7 TRBV4-3 TGCGCCAGCAGCCAAGATCCGGAGGGACAGGCCTCCTACGAGCAGTACTTC CASSQDPEGQASYEQYF
TRBD1 . TRBJ2-1 TRBV5-1 TGCGCCAGCAGCTTGGGTTACAGGGGTGGCTCCTACAATGAGCAGTTCTTC CASSLGYRGGSYNEQFF
. . TRBJ1-2 TRBV5-1 TGCGCCAGCAGAGGGACCCGGGATGGCTACACCTTC CASRGTRDGYTF
. . TRBJ2-7 TRBV27 TGTGCCAGCGGAGGGGGGGCCCCCGAGCAGTACTTC CASGGGAPEQYF
TRBD2 once TRBJ2-1 TRBV13 TGTGCCAGCAGCGCCCGACTAGCGGGAGGGCCGGGCGAGCAGTTCTTC CASSARLAGGPGEQFF
TRBD2 once TRBJ2-1 TRBV5-1 TGCGCCGTCAAGCGGTCAGCGGGGGCCTACAATGAGCAGTTCTTC CAVKRSAGAYNEQFF
. . TRBJ2-2 TRBV28 TGTGCCAGCAGTTACGAGGCCAACACCGGGGAGCTGTTTTTT CASSYEANTGELFF
. once TRBJ2-7 TRBV7-9 TGTGCCAGCAGCTCTCTCCGGGACATCCTACCCTACGAGCAGTACTTC CASSSLRDILPYEQYF
. . TRBJ1-2 TRBV27 TGTGCCAGCAGTTCCATAGGGACGGCGTATGGCTACACCTTC CASSSIGTAYGYTF
. . TRBJ1-2 TRBV6-1 TGTGCCACCGGGACCGGTGGGAGCTACACCTTC CATGTGGSYTF
. . TRBJ2-3 TRBV9 TGTGCCAGCAGCGTAGAACGTAGGCCAGATACGCAGTATTTT CASSVERRPDTQYF
TRBD1 . TRBJ2-5 TRBV7-9 TGTGCCAGCAGCCCCACCGGGACAGGGGACCAAGAGACCCAGTACTTC CASSPTGTGDQETQYF
TRBD1 . TRBJ1-2 TRBV13 TGTGCCAGCAGCTTCATGCTACCCCCGACAGGGTTCTATGGCTACACCTTC CASSFMLPPTGFYGYTF
. . TRBJ2-4 TRBV4-2 TGTGCCAGCAGCCCAGAGGTGACCCAAGTGGGGAACATTCAGTACTTC CASSPEVTQVGNIQYF
. once TRBJ2-1 TRBV7-9 TGTGCCAGCAGCCACGGGCCGGGGAATGAGCAGTTCTTC CASSHGPGNEQFF
. . TRBJ2-1 TRBV9 TGTGCCAGCAGCGTCGGGGGCAGTACCAATGAGCAGTTCTTC CASSVGGSTNEQFF
TRBD1 . TRBJ2-5 TRBV6-5 TGTGCCAGCAGTTCGGACAGGGAAGAGACCCAGTACTTC CASSSDREETQYF
. . TRBJ1-1 TRBV11-2 TGTGCCAGCAGCTCGGGGTGGACTGAAGCTTTCTTT CASSSGWTEAFF
TRBD1 . TRBJ2-1 TRBV27 TGTGCCAGCAGTCCCACCCGGCGGACAGGGTACAATGAGCAGTTCTTC CASSPTRRTGYNEQFF
TRBD1 . TRBJ2-6 TRBV27 TGTGCCAGCAGTTTGACAGGGGGTTTTGGGGCCAACGTCCTGACTTTC CASSLTGGFGANVLTF
. . TRBJ2-2 TRBV2 TGTGCCAGCAGTGAGTTTCCTAACACCGGGGAGCTGTTTTTT CASSEFPNTGELFF
TRBD2 . TRBJ2-1 TRBV29-1 TGCAGCGTAGCCCAGCGGGGGGGCTCCTACAATGAGCAGTTCTTC CSVAQRGGSYNEQFF
. once TRBJ2-7 TRBV7-9 TGTGCCAGCAGCTTAGGCGCTAGCAGCGTTTACGAGCAGTACTTC CASSLGASSVYEQYF
. . TRBJ2-5 TRBV25-1 TGTGCCAGCAGTGTGGGCAGGACAAAACTGGGGGAGACCCAGTACTTC CASSVGRTKLGETQYF
TRBD2 . TRBJ2-1 TRBV2 TGTGCCAGCGCTGGGGGTAGCGGGAGAGTCGGCTATGAGCAGTTCTTC CASAGGSGRVGYEQFF
. once TRBJ1-4 TRBV4-1 TGCGCCAGCAGCCAAGTACAGCTTACGAACGAAAAACTGTTTTTT CASSQVQLTNEKLFF
TRBD2 . TRBJ2-1 TRBV7-9 TGTGCCAGCAGCTACACAACAGGGACTAGAACGTACAATGAGCAGTTCTTC CASSYTTGTRTYNEQFF
. . TRBJ2-7 TRBV11-2 TGTGCCAGCAGCTTAGGGCTAGCCGTCCAGGGGCAGTACTTC CASSLGLAVQGQYF
TRBD2 . TRBJ2-1 TRBV5-6 TGTGCCAGCAGCTTGGTGGCTAGCGGGAGCTCCTACAATGAGCAGTTCTTC CASSLVASGSSYNEQFF
. . TRBJ2-3 TRBV7-9 TGTGCCAGCAGTCCTACTATTGGGGACACAGATACGCAGTATTTT CASSPTIGDTDTQYF
. . TRBJ1-4 TRBV2 TGTGCCAGCAGTGAATATGGGGCATCTAATGAAAAACTGTTTTTT CASSEYGASNEKLFF
. . TRBJ2-1 TRBV29-1 TGCAGCGACCTTGGTACTTACAATGAGCAGTTCTTC CSDLGTYNEQFF
. . TRBJ2-5 TRBV6-5 TGTGCCAGCAGTTACTCGAGGAGCGGGCAAGAGACCCAGTACTTC CASSYSRSGQETQYF
TRBD2 once TRBJ2-2 TRBV30 TGTGCCTTACTCGGACTAGCGGGAGGGTGGGACCGGGAGCTGTTTTTT CALLGLAGGWDRELFF
. . TRBJ2-7 TRBV28 TGTGCCAGCAGTTTATTGGGAGAAGGGGCCTACGAGCAGTACTTC CASSLLGEGAYEQYF
. . TRBJ2-1 TRBV11-2 TGTGCCAGCAGCTTTGGAACAGGGAGGATCGATCTTTACAATGAGCAGTTCTTC CASSFGTGRIDLYNEQFF
TRBD2 . TRBJ2-7 TRBV2 TGTGCCAGCAGGGAGCTGGGGAGCGGGGGATCCTACGAGCAGTACTTC CASRELGSGGSYEQYF
. . TRBJ2-1 TRBV15 TGTGCCACAAGAAGCGGACATGCGAACAATGAGCAGTTCTTC CATRSGHANNEQFF
. . TRBJ2-7 TRBV27 TGTGCCAGCAGCCCGAGTCTCTCCTACGAGCAGTACTTC CASSPSLSYEQYF
. . TRBJ1-2 TRBV7-9 TGTGCCAGCAGCCAGACAGATAACTATGGCTACACCTTC CASSQTDNYGYTF
TRBD1 . TRBJ2-7 TRBV10-1 TGCGCCAGCAGCGGTATGGGACAGGCTGTCTACGAGCAGTACTTC CASSGMGQAVYEQYF
TRBD2 once TRBJ2-3 TRBV4-1 TGCGCCAGCAGCCAGATCGGGACTACTAGCACAGATACGCAGTATTTT CASSQIGTTSTDTQYF
TRBD1 . TRBJ2-7 TRBV25-1 TGTGCCAGCAGTGAATTTGGGACAGGGGACGAGCAGTACTTC CASSEFGTGDEQYF